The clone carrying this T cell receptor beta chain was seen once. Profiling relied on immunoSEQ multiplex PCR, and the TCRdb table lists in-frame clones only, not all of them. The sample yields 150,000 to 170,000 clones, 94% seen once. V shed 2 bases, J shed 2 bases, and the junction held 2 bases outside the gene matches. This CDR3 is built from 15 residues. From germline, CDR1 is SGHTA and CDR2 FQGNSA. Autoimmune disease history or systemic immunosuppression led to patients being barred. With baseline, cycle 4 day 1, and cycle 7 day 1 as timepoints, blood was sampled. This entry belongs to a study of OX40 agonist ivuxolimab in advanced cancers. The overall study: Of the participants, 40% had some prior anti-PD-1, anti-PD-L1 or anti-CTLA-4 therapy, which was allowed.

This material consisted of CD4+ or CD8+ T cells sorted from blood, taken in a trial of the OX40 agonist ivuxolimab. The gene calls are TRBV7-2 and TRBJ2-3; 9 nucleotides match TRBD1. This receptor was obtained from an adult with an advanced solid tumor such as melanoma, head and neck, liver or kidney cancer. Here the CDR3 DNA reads TGTGCCAGCAGCTTAAGGACAGGGGCCACAGATACGCAGTATTTT. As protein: CASSLRTGATDTQYF.